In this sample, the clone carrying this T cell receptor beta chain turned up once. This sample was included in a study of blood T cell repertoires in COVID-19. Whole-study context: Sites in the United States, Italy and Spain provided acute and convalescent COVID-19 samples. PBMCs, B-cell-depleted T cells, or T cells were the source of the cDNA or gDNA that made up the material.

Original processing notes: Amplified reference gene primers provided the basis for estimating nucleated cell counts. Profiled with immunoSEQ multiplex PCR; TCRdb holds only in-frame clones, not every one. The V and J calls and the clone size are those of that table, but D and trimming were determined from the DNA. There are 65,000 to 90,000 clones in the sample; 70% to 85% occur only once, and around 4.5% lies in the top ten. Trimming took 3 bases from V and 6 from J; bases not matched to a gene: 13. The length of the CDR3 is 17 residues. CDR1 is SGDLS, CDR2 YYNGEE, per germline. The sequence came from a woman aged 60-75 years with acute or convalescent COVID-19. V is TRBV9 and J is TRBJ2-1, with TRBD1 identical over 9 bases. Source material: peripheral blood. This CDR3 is CASSAHSPGQGSNEQFF. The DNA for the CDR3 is TGTGCCAGCAGCGCGCATTCTCCGGGACAGGGAAGCAATGAGCAGTTCTTC.